A selection of T cell receptor beta chains follows, all from one sample in a study of T cells in Graves' hyperthyroidism and ophthalmopathy. TCRdb re-called the multiplex PCR reads through MiXCR, storing one row per CDR3 protein. The data show a few hundred thousand distinct CDR3 sequences, with around 15% seen just once and approximately 15% held by the top ten. Source material: blood. The receptor source for this set is a woman in her thirties or forties with Graves' hyperthyroidism. CDR3s include the opening cysteine and the closing phenylalanine or tryptophan. Fields, in order: V gene, D gene, clone size, J gene, CDR3 protein, CDR3 DNA. A D gene is named only where the DNA matches it firmly. A row's size may be missing; if present it is once, few, many or a size class.

>TRBV27|TRBD2|many|TRBJ2-7
CASSLAGGGRAAEQYF
TGTGCCAGCAGCCTGGCGGGGGGCGGGAGGGCCGCCGAGCAGTACTTC
>TRBV29-1|TRBD2|many|TRBJ2-1
CSVRRTSGSGGEQFF
TGCAGCGTTCGAAGGACTAGCGGGAGCGGTGGTGAGCAGTTCTTC
>TRBV7-8|NA|once|TRBJ1-1
CASSSRSGSTEAFF
TGTGCCAGCAGCTCCCGTTCGGGGTCCACTGAAGCTTTCTTT
>TRBV7-2|NA|many|TRBJ2-1
CASSPGYEQFF
TGTGCCAGCAGCCCAGGCTATGAGCAGTTCTTC
>TRBV5-1|TRBD2|many|TRBJ2-7
CASSLGTSGEIYEQYF
TGCGCCAGCAGCTTGGGGACTAGCGGAGAAATCTACGAGCAGTACTTC
>TRBV2|TRBD1|many|TRBJ2-7
CASRTGTGGTEQYF
TGTGCCAGCAGGACCGGGACAGGGGGCACCGAGCAGTACTTC
>TRBV5-1|NA|few|TRBJ1-1
CASSFGGMNTEAFF
TGCGCCAGCAGCTTTGGGGGAATGAACACTGAAGCTTTCTTT
>TRBV7-9|TRBD1|NA|TRBJ1-1
CASDRGSEAFF
TGTGCCAGCGACAGGGGGTCTGAAGCTTTCTTT
>TRBV20-1|NA|NA|TRBJ1-1
CSDRKWGTLPEAFF
TGCAGTGACCGGAAATGGGGAACATTACCCGAAGCTTTCTTT
>TRBV5-1|TRBD1|NA|TRBJ2-2
CASSQDRGHTGELFF
TGCGCCAGCAGCCAGGACAGGGGGCATACCGGGGAGCTGTTTTTT
>TRBV2|TRBD1|many|TRBJ2-1
CASTPDRGGYNEQFF
TGTGCCAGCACCCCGGACAGGGGAGGCTACAATGAGCAGTTCTTC
>TRBV5-1|NA|NA|TRBJ2-3
CASSPPLASTDTQYF
TGCGCCAGCAGTCCGCCCCTAGCGAGCACAGATACGCAGTATTTT
>TRBV6-1|NA|few|TRBJ2-7
CASHSPGTNYEQYF
TGTGCCAGCCACTCGCCCGGGACAAACTACGAGCAGTACTTC
>TRBV7-2|TRBD1|many|TRBJ2-7
CASSLGGQAYEQYF
TGTGCCAGCAGCTTAGGGGGACAGGCCTACGAGCAGTACTTC
>TRBV28|NA|many|TRBJ1-2
CASSSQTPMNYGYTF
TGTGCCAGCAGTTCACAGACACCAATGAACTATGGCTACACCTTC
>TRBV12-3/TRBV12-4|NA|few|TRBJ1-5
CASSLGTVGTAQHF
TGTGCCAGCAGTTTAGGGACAGTAGGCACAGCCCAGCATTTT
>TRBV7-6|NA|NA|TRBJ2-5
CASSLGRQAQETQYF
TGTGCCAGCAGCTTAGGTAGGCAGGCGCAAGAGACCCAGTACTTC
>TRBV27|NA|many|TRBJ2-1
CASSLPGLAHNEQFF
TGTGCCAGCAGTTTACCAGGGCTAGCCCACAATGAGCAGTTCTTC
>TRBV15|NA|few|TRBJ2-7
CATSRGPSAGASYEQYF
TGTGCCACCAGCAGAGGCCCCTCGGCCGGAGCGTCCTACGAGCAGTACTTC
>TRBV18|TRBD2|many|TRBJ2-7
CASSRVQRDRYEQYF
TGTGCCAGCTCACGGGTCCAGCGGGATCGCTACGAGCAGTACTTC
>TRBV30|NA|NA|TRBJ1-5
CAWPPPAGAEVGNQPQHF
TGTGCCTGGCCTCCTCCCGCAGGGGCTGAGGTAGGCAATCAGCCCCAGCATTTT
>TRBV14|NA|few|TRBJ1-4
CASSQAGLANEKLFF
TGTGCCAGCAGCCAAGCGGGGCTCGCTAATGAAAAACTGTTTTTT
>TRBV28|NA|NA|TRBJ1-6
CASSNLGSLNSPLHF
TGTGCCAGCAGCAATCTGGGCAGCCTTAATTCACCCCTCCACTTT
>TRBV5-1|TRBD2|many|TRBJ2-7
CASSPNGLAGGLTSYEQYF
TGCGCCAGCAGCCCCAACGGACTAGCGGGAGGGCTCACTTCCTACGAGCAGTACTTC
>TRBV10-1|TRBD2|many|TRBJ2-3
CASSAGLAGADTQYF
TGCGCCAGCAGTGCGGGACTAGCCGGCGCAGATACGCAGTATTTT
>TRBV6-1|NA|many|TRBJ1-1
CASKGGKDTGILTEAFF
TGTGCCAGCAAAGGGGGGAAGGACACCGGGATTCTCACTGAAGCTTTCTTT
>TRBV5-1|NA|NA|TRBJ2-5
CASSTDGRNQETQYF
TGCGCCAGCAGCACGGACGGCCGAAACCAAGAGACCCAGTACTTC
>TRBV12-3/TRBV12-4|NA|many|TRBJ1-2
CASSFWGTPNYGYTF
TGTGCCAGCAGTTTCTGGGGGACTCCTAACTATGGCTACACCTTC
>TRBV7-6|TRBD2|many|TRBJ2-3
CASSQELAGTADTQYF
TGTGCCAGCAGCCAAGAACTAGCGGGAACCGCAGATACGCAGTATTTT
>TRBV9|NA|NA|TRBJ1-4
CASSARTGREKLFF
TGTGCCAGCAGCGCACGAACAGGCCGGGAAAAACTGTTTTTT
>TRBV5-5|NA|many|TRBJ2-5
CASTRRDFGAQETQYF
TGTGCCAGCACCCGACGGGATTTTGGGGCCCAAGAGACCCAGTACTTC
>TRBV12-3/TRBV12-4|TRBD1|many|TRBJ1-6
CASSPRTGGSSPLHF
TGTGCCAGCAGTCCAAGGACAGGGGGGTCTTCACCCCTCCACTTT
>TRBV11-3|TRBD2|few|TRBJ2-3
CASSFSGSSDTQYF
TGTGCCAGCAGTTTCAGCGGGAGTTCAGATACGCAGTATTTT
>TRBV12-3/TRBV12-4|NA|many|TRBJ2-3
CASSFRASTDTQYF
TGTGCCAGCAGTTTCCGCGCAAGCACAGATACGCAGTATTTT
>TRBV2|TRBD1|few|TRBJ2-5
CASSYPRTGGQETQYF
TGTGCCAGCAGTTACCCGAGGACAGGGGGCCAGGAGACCCAGTACTTC
>TRBV5-6|NA|few|TRBJ2-7
CASSLWGRDEQYF
TGTGCCAGCAGCTTGTGGGGGCGAGACGAGCAGTACTTC
>TRBV9|TRBD2|few|TRBJ2-1
CASSAGLARNYNEQFF
TGTGCCAGCAGCGCCGGACTAGCGCGAAACTACAATGAGCAGTTCTTC
>TRBV18|NA|NA|TRBJ1-2
CASSPQPGDLSGYTF
TGTGCCAGCTCACCCCAACCAGGGGATCTCTCTGGCTACACCTTC
>TRBV15|TRBD2|NA|TRBJ2-5
CATSSLAGDVETQYF
TGTGCCACCAGCAGCTTAGCGGGAGATGTAGAGACCCAGTACTTC
>TRBV28|NA|many|TRBJ2-2
CASVSSNTGELFF
TGTGCCAGCGTGTCCTCGAACACCGGGGAGCTGTTTTTT
>TRBV27|NA|NA|TRBJ2-5
CASSFLVGEQETQYF
TGTGCCAGCAGTTTTTTGGTGGGAGAGCAAGAGACCCAGTACTTC
>TRBV9|TRBD1|few|TRBJ2-7
CASSVTGTGTYEQYF
TGTGCCAGCAGCGTAACCGGGACAGGGACGTACGAGCAGTACTTC
>TRBV24-1|NA|many|TRBJ2-7
CATSEGAEQYF
TGTGCCACCAGTGAGGGAGCCGAGCAGTACTTC
>TRBV5-1|TRBD1|few|TRBJ1-4
CASSLGGGSEKLFF
TGCGCCAGCAGCTTGGGAGGGGGCTCTGAAAAACTGTTTTTT
>TRBV27|NA|NA|TRBJ2-1
CASSWRVEEQFF
TGTGCCAGCAGTTGGAGAGTCGAGGAGCAGTTCTTC